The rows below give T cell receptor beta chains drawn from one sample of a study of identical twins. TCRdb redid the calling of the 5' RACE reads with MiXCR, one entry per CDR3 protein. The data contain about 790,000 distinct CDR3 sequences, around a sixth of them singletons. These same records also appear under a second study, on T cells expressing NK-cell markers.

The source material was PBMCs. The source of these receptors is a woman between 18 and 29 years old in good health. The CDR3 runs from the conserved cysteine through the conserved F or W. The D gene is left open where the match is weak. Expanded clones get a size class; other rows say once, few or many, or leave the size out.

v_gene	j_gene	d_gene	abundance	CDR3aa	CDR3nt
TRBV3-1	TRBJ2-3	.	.	CASSPSSGLGAVGADTQYF	TGTGCCAGCAGCCCTTCAAGCGGGTTGGGGGCAGTCGGGGCAGATACGCAGTATTTT
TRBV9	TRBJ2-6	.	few	CASSPGGFGANVLTF	TGTGCCAGCAGCCCAGGAGGGTTCGGGGCCAACGTCCTGACTTTC
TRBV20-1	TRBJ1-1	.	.	CSARVPYGSEAFF	TGCAGTGCTAGAGTCCCCTATGGGTCTGAAGCTTTCTTT
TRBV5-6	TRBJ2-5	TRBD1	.	CASSQDRPETQYF	TGTGCCAGCAGCCAGGACAGGCCAGAGACCCAGTACTTC
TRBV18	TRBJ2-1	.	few	CASSPGITSNEQFF	TGTGCCAGCTCACCAGGAATAACCTCCAATGAGCAGTTCTTC
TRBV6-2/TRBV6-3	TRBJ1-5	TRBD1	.	CASSARQGNQPQHF	TGTGCCAGCAGTGCCCGACAGGGTAATCAGCCCCAGCATTTT
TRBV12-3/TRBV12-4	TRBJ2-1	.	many	CASSFSGNEQFF	TGTGCCAGCAGTTTCTCCGGCAATGAGCAGTTCTTC
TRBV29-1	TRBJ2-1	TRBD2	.	CSVRTSGGAANEQFF	TGCAGCGTTCGGACTAGCGGGGGGGCCGCCAATGAGCAGTTCTTC
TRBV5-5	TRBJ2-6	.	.	CASSLEGRVSGANVLTF	TGTGCCAGCAGCTTGGAAGGGAGAGTCTCTGGGGCCAACGTCCTGACTTTC
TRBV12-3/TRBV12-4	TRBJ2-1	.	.	CASSLLFPGSVEQFF	TGTGCCAGCAGTTTATTGTTCCCGGGTTCGGTTGAGCAGTTCTTC
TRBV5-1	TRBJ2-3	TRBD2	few	CASSSGTSGGNTQYF	TGCGCCAGCAGCTCCGGGACTAGCGGGGGAAATACGCAGTATTTT
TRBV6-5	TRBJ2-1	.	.	CASSYSRNRGNEQFF	TGTGCCAGCAGTTACTCTAGGAACCGGGGGAATGAGCAGTTCTTC
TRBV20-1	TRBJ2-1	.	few	CSADLRPDEQFF	TGCAGTGCTGACCTGCGGCCAGATGAGCAGTTCTTC
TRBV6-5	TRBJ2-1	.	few	CASSYQGRGEQFF	TGTGCCAGCAGTTACCAAGGACGGGGAGAGCAGTTCTTC
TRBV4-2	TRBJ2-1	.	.	CASSPGSVLDNEQFF	TGTGCCAGCAGCCCCGGGTCAGTATTAGACAATGAGCAGTTCTTC
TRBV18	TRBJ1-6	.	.	CASSQVSDSPLHF	TGTGCCAGCTCACAAGTCTCTGATTCACCCCTCCACTTT